The 2 T cell receptor beta chains listed next were all sequenced from one sample in a study of T cell changes during pregnancy in multiple sclerosis. Some clones are missing from TCRdb's copy, which holds only in-frame ones; the method was immunoSEQ multiplex PCR. The sample carries about 23,000 clones, about 90% recorded once. The input for sequencing was CD8+ T cells from peripheral blood mononuclear cells, taken after pregnancy. These receptors were obtained from a female donor with multiple sclerosis, enrolled in a pregnancy study.

V usage is TRBV28 and J usage is TRBJ2-5; D is possibly TRBD2 (5 bases). V gave up 7 bases and J gave up 3 bases, with 18 bases separating them. The CDR3 has 15 residues. The V gene's germline CDR1 is MDHEN and CDR2 SYDVKM. DNA for the CDR3: TGTGCCAGCATCTCGGGGTCAGCCGACGAAGAGACCCAGTACTTC. Protein sequence: CASISGSADEETQYF. Complete variable domain (other parts from reference TRBV28 and TRBJ2-5): DVKVTQSSRYLVKRTGEKVFLECVQDMDHENMFWYRQDPGLGLRLIYFSYDVKMKEKGDIPEGYSVSREKKERFSLILESASTNQTSMYLCASISGSADEETQYFGPGTRLLVL.

The chain uses TRBV7-2 and TRBJ2-1, with D perhaps TRBD2 (5 bases). The CDR3 has 16 residues. The V end was cut by 1 base, the J end by 8 bases, with 18 bases between. CDR1 is SGHTA and CDR2 is FQGNSA in the germline V gene. DNA of the CDR3: TGTGCCAGCAGCTTAGGAGGCGGGTCGCTCGTCGATGAGCAGTTCTTC. Translation: CASSLGGGSLVDEQFF.